These 5 T cell receptor beta chains were sequenced from one sample in a study of T cell repertoires in cytomegalovirus infection. In TCRdb, the reads were re-called with MiXCR into one record per CDR3 protein. This sample has hundreds of thousands of distinct CDR3 sequences, with roughly 12% found just once. What was sequenced was PBMCs. Receptors were obtained from a human donor in good health (CMV status not recorded). Some clones in this sample may be carry-over from other donors' samples.

The CDR3 loop reads CASSEGLAGAPVSYEQYF. The DNA of the CDR3 is TGTGCCAGCAGCGAAGGACTAGCGGGAGCCCCCGTCTCCTACGAGCAGTACTTC. The chain carries TRBV7-8 and TRBJ2-7, with 13 bases that match TRBD2. J lost 0 bases, V lost 5 bases, and 10 bases had no gene match. The CDR3 runs 18 residues. The germline CDR1 and CDR2 sequences are SGHVS and FQNEAQ. The entire variable domain, with the rest obtained from reference TRBV7-8 and TRBJ2-7, is as follows: GAGVSQSPRYKVAKRGQDVALRCDPISGHVSLFWYQQALGQGPEFLTYFQNEAQLDKSGLPSDRFFAERPEGSVSTLKIQRTQQEDSAVYLCASSEGLAGAPVSYEQYFGPGTRLTVT.

The chain links TRBV12-3 or TRBV12-4 to TRBJ2-7, with D tentatively TRBD2 (5 bases). This CDR3 is 14 amino acids long. The ends were cut back, 4 bases at V and 2 bases at J, with 12 bases in the middle. The CDR3 sequence is CASSSPGSTYEQYF. Written as DNA, the CDR3 is TGTGCCAGCAGTTCCCCGGGGTCCACCTACGAGCAGTACTTC.

The chain carries TRBV28 and TRBJ2-1; D is perhaps TRBD1 or TRBD2 (5 bases each). CDR1 and CDR2 (germline): MDHEN, SYDVKM. The CDR3 is 15 residues long. The V end lost 8 bases, the J end lost 3 bases, and 17 bases lay between the germline ends. The CDR3 coding sequence is TGTGCCAGCCGTTGGAGAAGTGGGGGCTACAATGAGCAGTTCTTC. Its translation is CASRWRSGGYNEQFF.

The sample holds many counts of this clonotype. The CDR3 spells CASSPHPNTGELFF. DNA for the CDR3: TGTGCCAGCAGCCCACATCCGAACACCGGGGAGCTGTTTTTT. V gene TRBV11-3 combines with J gene TRBJ2-2; D is unclear. Germline V gene lookup returns CDR1 SGHNT and CDR2 YENEEA. Trimming took off 5 bases at V and 0 bases at J, with 7 bases between the two ends. This CDR3 contains 14 residues.

Many counts were recorded for this clonotype. This chain uses TRBV7-9 with TRBJ2-5; D perhaps matches TRBD2 (6 bases). V lost 3 bases, J lost 2 bases, and 13 bases lay in between. The length of the CDR3 is 15 residues. Germline CDR1 is SEHNR and CDR2 is FQNEAQ (reference sequence). CDR3 sequence reads: CASSLGRELQETQYF. CDR3 bases: TGTGCCAGCAGCTTGGGCCGGGAGCTTCAAGAGACCCAGTACTTC.